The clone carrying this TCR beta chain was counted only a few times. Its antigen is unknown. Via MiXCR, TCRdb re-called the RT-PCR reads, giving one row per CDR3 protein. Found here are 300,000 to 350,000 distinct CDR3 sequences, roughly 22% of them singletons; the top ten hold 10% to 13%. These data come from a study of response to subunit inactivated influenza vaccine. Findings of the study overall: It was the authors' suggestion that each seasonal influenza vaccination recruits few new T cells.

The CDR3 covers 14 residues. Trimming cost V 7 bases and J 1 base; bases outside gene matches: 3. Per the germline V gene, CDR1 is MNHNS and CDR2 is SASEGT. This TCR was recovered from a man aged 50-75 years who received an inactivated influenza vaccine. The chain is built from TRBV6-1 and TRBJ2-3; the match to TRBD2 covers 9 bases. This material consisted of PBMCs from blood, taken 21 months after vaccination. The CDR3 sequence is CASMASGGTDTQYF. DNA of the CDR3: TGTGCCAGCATGGCTAGCGGGGGCACAGATACGCAGTATTTT.